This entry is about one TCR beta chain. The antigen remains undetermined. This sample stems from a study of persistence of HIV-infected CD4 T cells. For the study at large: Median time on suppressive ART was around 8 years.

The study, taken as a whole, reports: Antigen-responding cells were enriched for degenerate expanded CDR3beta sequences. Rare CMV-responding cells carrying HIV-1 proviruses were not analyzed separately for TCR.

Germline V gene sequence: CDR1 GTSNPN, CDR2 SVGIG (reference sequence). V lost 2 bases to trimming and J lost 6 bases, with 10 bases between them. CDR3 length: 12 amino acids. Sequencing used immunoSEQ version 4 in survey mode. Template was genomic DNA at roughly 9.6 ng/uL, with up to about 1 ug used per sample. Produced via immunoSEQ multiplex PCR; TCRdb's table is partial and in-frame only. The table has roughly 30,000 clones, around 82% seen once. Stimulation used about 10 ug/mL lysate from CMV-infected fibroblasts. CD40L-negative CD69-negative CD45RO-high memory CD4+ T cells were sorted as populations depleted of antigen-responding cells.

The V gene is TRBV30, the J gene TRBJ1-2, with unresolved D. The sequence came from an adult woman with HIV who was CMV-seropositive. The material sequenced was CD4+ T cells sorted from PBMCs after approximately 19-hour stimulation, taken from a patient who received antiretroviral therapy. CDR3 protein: CAWSRTVDGYTF. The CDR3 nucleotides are TGTGCCTGGAGTCGAACAGTGGATGGCTACACCTTC.